Below, one T cell receptor beta chain is given with its context. What it binds is unknown. This specimen belongs to a study of cytotoxic CD8 clonotypes in ibrutinib-treated CLL. Libraries of TCR beta were made from 2 to 2.5 micrograms of genomic DNA that came from cryopreserved PBMCs. Looked up from germline, CDR1 is SGHNT and CDR2 is YENEEA. The length of the CDR3 is 15 residues. V was cut by 1 base and J by 1 base, with 10 bases left in between. Assay used: immunoSEQ multiplex PCR; TCRdb lists only in-frame clones, some missing. The table records 110,000 to 150,000 clones, about 70% of them present only once. Regarding the study as a whole: Elevated clonality accompanied ibrutinib response, with a return toward baseline values at progression.

The chain has TRBV11-3 and TRBJ2-5; tentatively, D is TRBD2 (5 bases). Material: PBMCs, obtained after 24 months of ibrutinib treatment. The clonotype comes from a human donor with chronic lymphocytic leukemia. The CDR3 DNA reads as TGTGCCAGCAGCTTAGTCGGCGGGTTCCAAGAGACCCAGTACTTC. Residues: CASSLVGGFQETQYF.